These 30 T cell receptor beta chains were all obtained from the same sample, sequenced in a study of T cell clonotyping in hematopoietic cell transplantation. Time point specified: recipient sample about 28 days before transplant, after cytoreduction. Measured with immunoSEQ multiplex PCR; TCRdb has only the in-frame clones, and not every one. This table holds 25,000 to 30,000 clones, 82% found once. Sequenced material: peripheral blood mononuclear cells, taken before stem cell transplant. These TCRs come from a man aged 40-50 years with acute myeloid leukemia. Some clones in this sample may be carry-over from other donors' samples.

The chain carries TRBV19 and TRBJ1-1; weak D call: TRBD1 (6 bases). CDR1 and CDR2 (germline): LNHDA, SQIVND (reference sequence). The CDR3 runs to 13 residues. V lost 8 bases to trimming and J lost 0 bases, with 10 bases between them. The CDR3 sequence: CASSGQLNTEAFF. CDR3 nucleotides: TGTGCCAGTTCCGGACAGCTGAACACTGAAGCTTTCTTT.

The chain employs TRBV5-6 and TRBJ1-4; 9 bases fit TRBD1. This CDR3 region has 16 residues. Germline V gene sequence: CDR1 SGHDT, CDR2 YYEEEE. The V segment lost 3 bases and the J segment 5 bases; nucleotides outside the gene matches: 8. CDR3: CASSWAGTGSNEKLFF. The CDR3 DNA is TGTGCCAGCAGCTGGGCCGGGACAGGGTCCAATGAAAAACTGTTTTTT.

The chain uses TRBV10-3 and TRBJ1-5; 9 nucleotides match TRBD1. V gave up 0 bases and J gave up 7 bases; unmatched junction bases: 10. CDR1 and CDR2 from the germline V gene are ENHRY and SYGVKD. The CDR3 contains 17 residues. CDR3 sequence (DNA): TGTGCCATCAGTGAGTCGTGGGGACAGGGCTGGGAACAGCCCCAGCATTTT. Its protein product is CAISESWGQGWEQPQHF.

The sample holds a few counts of this clone. The chain carries TRBV9 and TRBJ1-6, with D unclear. Germline CDR1 is SGDLS and CDR2 is YYNGEE. Trimming removed 0 bases at V and 5 bases at J, with 6 bases between. This CDR3 is built from 14 residues. CDR3 amino acids: CASSVGGNNSPLHF. The CDR3 region has the DNA TGTGCCAGCAGCGTAGGGGGAAATAATTCACCCCTCCACTTT. The full variable domain, rest sourced from reference TRBV9 and TRBJ1-6, is DSGVTQTPKHLITATGQRVTLRCSPRSGDLSVYWYQQSLDQGLQFLIQYYNGEERAKGNILERFSAQQFPDLHSELNLSSLELGDSALYFCASSVGGNNSPLHFGNGTRLTVT.

The rearrangement links TRBV5-1 to TRBJ2-5, with a possible D match to TRBD2 (5 bases). Germline CDR1 reads SGHRS; CDR2 reads YFSETQ. The CDR3 covers 13 residues. Trimming removed 0 bases from V and 5 bases from J, with 8 bases in between. In DNA, the CDR3 is TGCGCCAGCAGCTTGGGGTCGGGGGAGACCCAGTACTTC. Translated: CASSLGSGETQYF.

The chain is built from TRBV7-9 and TRBJ2-7; 7 positions match TRBD2. V gave up 3 bases and J gave up 0 bases; unmatched junction bases: 2. From germline, CDR1 is SEHNR and CDR2 FQNEAQ (reference sequence). The CDR3 has 14 amino acids. The CDR3 nucleotides are TGTGCCAGCAGCTTCGGCGGGAGCTCCTACGAGCAGTACTTC. This sequence encodes CASSFGGSSYEQYF.

The sample holds a few counts of this clone. V usage is TRBV6-6 and J usage is TRBJ2-5; D unresolved. Germline CDR1 reads MNHNY; CDR2 reads SVGAGI (reference sequence). Trimming removed 4 bases at V and 1 base at J, with 10 bases between. This CDR3 spans 14 amino acids. The CDR3 here is CASSLAGAQETQYF. The CDR3 DNA reads as TGTGCCAGCAGTTTGGCAGGAGCCCAAGAGACCCAGTACTTC.

The chain combines TRBV5-1 with TRBJ2-1, with 10 bases that match TRBD2. The CDR3 contains 15 residues. CDR1 and CDR2 from the germline V gene are SGHRS and YFSETQ. The V and J ends lost 3 bases and 7 bases, in that order; junction bases with no gene match: 7. CDR3 protein: CASSYQAGGVNEQFF. CDR3 in DNA: TGCGCCAGCAGCTACCAAGCGGGGGGGGTTAATGAGCAGTTCTTC.

The DNA of the CDR3 is TGCGCCAGCAGCTTGGCCCCCTGGACAGGGGTCGAGCAGTACTTC. Translated: CASSLAPWTGVEQYF. The rearrangement links TRBV5-1 to TRBJ2-7; 9 positions agree with TRBD1. Germline CDR1 and CDR2: SGHRS and YFSETQ. CDR3 length: 15 amino acids. With 0 bases clipped from V and 6 bases from J, the junction kept 7 bases outside the gene matches.

This chain joins TRBV9 and TRBJ2-2, with D possibly being TRBD1 (5 bases). V gave up 0 bases and J gave up 0 bases, with 9 bases separating them. CDR1 and CDR2 from the germline V gene are SGDLS and YYNGEE. CDR3 length equals 16 residues. Here the CDR3 DNA reads TGTGCCAGCAGCGTAGGACAGAATACGAACACCGGGGAGCTGTTTTTT. Translating gives CASSVGQNTNTGELFF.

The V gene is TRBV19, the J gene TRBJ1-1, with 7 bases aligning to TRBD1. V shed 7 bases and J 0 bases; nucleotides not matched to a gene: 5. There are 14 residues in the CDR3. CDR1 is LNHDA, CDR2 SQIVND, per germline (reference sequence). The CDR3 loop is CASTRQGVNTEAFF. CDR3 DNA sequence: TGTGCCAGTACTCGACAGGGTGTGAACACTGAAGCTTTCTTT.

This chain uses TRBV7-2 with TRBJ1-6; D gene ambiguous. The CDR3 consists of 17 residues. The germline V gene encodes CDR1 SGHTA and CDR2 FQGNSA. The V end was cut by 5 bases, the J end by 2 bases, with 16 bases between. CDR3 bases: TGTGCCAGCAGCGCAACAAGAGGTACCACCTATAATTCACCCCTCCACTTT. Its translation is CASSATRGTTYNSPLHF.

The chain has TRBV6-4 and TRBJ1-2, with 8 bases lining up with TRBD1. CDR3 length: 14 amino acids. V was clipped by 6 bases and J by 8 bases; unmatched bases: 11. Germline values: CDR1 MRHNA, CDR2 SNTAGT. The chain's CDR3 is CASRLDAGTGGYTF. The CDR3 coding sequence is TGTGCCAGCAGGCTGGACGCCGGGACAGGCGGCTACACCTTC.

The chain couples TRBV5-1 to TRBJ2-3; D is uncertain. Germline V gene sequence: CDR1 SGHRS, CDR2 YFSETQ. The V and J ends lost 1 base and 1 base respectively, with 10 bases between them. The CDR3 runs to 15 residues. DNA of the CDR3: TGCGCCAGCAGCTTGCTAGATACTGGCACAGATACGCAGTATTTT. Translated, it gives CASSLLDTGTDTQYF.

The V call is TRBV11-1, the J call TRBJ2-7; the match to TRBD1 covers 9 bases. Germline CDR1 reads SGHAT; CDR2 reads FQDESV (reference sequence). The CDR3 loop spans 16 amino acids. V lost 4 bases to trimming and J lost 6 bases; unmatched junction nucleotides: 13. CDR3 protein: CASSSDRDRELSEQYF. CDR3 coding DNA: TGTGCCAGCAGCTCGGACAGGGACAGGGAGTTAAGCGAGCAGTACTTC.

The chain is built from TRBV6-1 and TRBJ2-2; the D is unclear. Germline V gene data show CDR1 as MNHNS and CDR2 as SASEGT. V dropped 4 bases and J dropped 1 base, with 10 bases sitting between them. The CDR3 sequence is 15 residues long. The CDR3 here is CASSGEVQNTGELFF. DNA for the CDR3: TGTGCCAGCAGTGGGGAAGTACAGAACACCGGGGAGCTGTTTTTT.

The sample holds one count of this clone. The chain employs TRBV7-6 and TRBJ2-3, with 8 bases aligning to TRBD2. V trimming: 5 bases; J trimming: 3 bases; junction bases outside the gene matches: 4. This CDR3 comprises 14 residues. Germline CDR1 is SGHVS and CDR2 is FNYEAQ. CDR3 region: CASSREGRTDTQYF. CDR3 DNA: TGTGCCAGCAGCCGGGAGGGAAGAACAGATACGCAGTATTTT.

The chain recombines TRBV11-2 with TRBJ1-2; D is possibly TRBD1 (5 bases). The CDR3 runs to 15 residues. V lost 8 bases, J lost 4 bases, and 20 bases lay in between. CDR1 is SGHAT, CDR2 FQNNGV, per germline. This CDR3 is CASASLWRGTYGYTF. CDR3 nucleotide sequence: TGTGCCAGCGCGTCATTATGGCGGGGGACCTATGGCTACACCTTC.

J is TRBJ2-5 and V is TRBV6-8, with a tentative D call TRBD1 (6 bases). This CDR3 comprises 13 residues. The V end was cut by 7 bases, the J end by 4 bases, with 13 bases between. Germline V gives CDR1 MNHGY, CDR2 SAAAGT. DNA of the CDR3: TGTGCCAGCACGGCAGGGGCCGGAGAGACCCAGTACTTC. Encoded protein: CASTAGAGETQYF.

The rearrangement uses TRBV6-6 and TRBJ2-7; 11 bases line up with TRBD2. The germline gives CDR1 MNHNY, CDR2 SVGAGI (reference sequence). The CDR3 spans 16 residues. The V gene end was trimmed by 5 bases and the J gene end by 1 base; junction bases not matched to a gene: 7. CDR3 sequence reads: CASSRVAGGDSYEQYF. CDR3 sequence (DNA): TGTGCCAGCAGTAGGGTAGCGGGAGGGGATTCCTACGAGCAGTACTTC.

This clone was counted a single time. The rearrangement uses TRBV5-6 and TRBJ2-2; 7 positions match TRBD1. The CDR3 contains 15 residues. Germline CDR1 reads SGHDT; CDR2 reads YYEEEE. The V gene end was trimmed by 2 bases and the J gene end by 4 bases; junction bases not matched to a gene: 5. The CDR3 DNA is TGTGCCAGCAGCTTCGGGACAGTAGGCACCGGGGAGCTGTTTTTT. It translates to CASSFGTVGTGELFF. Full variable domain (outside the CDR3, taken from reference TRBV5-6 and TRBJ2-2): DAGVTQSPTHLIKTRGQQVTLRCSPKSGHDTVSWYQQALGQGPQFIFQYYEEEERQRGNFPDRFSGHQFPNYSSELNVNALLLGDSALYLCASSFGTVGTGELFFGEGSRLTVL.

The chain has TRBV7-2 and TRBJ1-5, with 10 bases lining up with TRBD1. Germline V gene sequence: CDR1 SGHTA, CDR2 FQGNSA. Losses at the gene ends were 3 bases for V and 6 bases for J; bases not matched to a gene: 2. The CDR3 totals 14 residues. Written as DNA, the CDR3 is TGTGCCAGCAGCTTGGGACAGGGGATTCAGCCCCAGCATTTT. It yields the protein CASSLGQGIQPQHF.

The chain is built from TRBV6-1 and TRBJ1-2; 8 bases are a match to TRBD1. The germline CDR1 and CDR2 sequences are MNHNS and SASEGT. V lost 7 bases to trimming and J lost 2 bases; unmatched junction nucleotides: 3. The CDR3 spans 13 residues. The CDR3 reads CASKTGVNYGYTF. CDR3 nucleotides: TGTGCCAGCAAGACAGGGGTGAACTATGGCTACACCTTC.

This clone was found a few times. The genes are TRBV11-3 and TRBJ2-7, with 7 bases lining up with TRBD1. The V gene's germline CDR1 is SGHNT and CDR2 YENEEA. The CDR3 covers 14 residues. V was clipped by 3 bases and J by 7 bases; unmatched bases: 9. CDR3: CASSFTPQGMEQYF. The CDR3 DNA sequence: TGTGCCAGCAGCTTCACCCCACAGGGGATGGAGCAGTACTTC.

This clone is a singleton in its sample. The chain links TRBV5-4 to TRBJ1-1; 10 positions match TRBD1. V was pared by 4 bases and J by 2 bases, with 5 bases of the junction left unmatched. Germline CDR1 and CDR2: SGHNT and YYREEE (reference sequence). The CDR3 contains 15 residues. Here the CDR3 reads CASSSRQGANTEAFF. CDR3 in DNA: TGTGCCAGCAGCAGCAGACAGGGGGCCAACACTGAAGCTTTCTTT.

The chain uses TRBV27 and TRBJ2-1; D is perhaps TRBD1 (5 bases). This CDR3 has 16 amino acids. Trimming removed 3 bases at V and 0 bases at J, with 12 bases between. Per germline, CDR1 MNHEY and CDR2 SMNVEV (reference sequence). The CDR3 nucleotides are TGTGCCAGCAGTTTTGTCGGACAAAGCTCCTACAATGAGCAGTTCTTC. Protein product: CASSFVGQSSYNEQFF.

The chain combines TRBV7-6 with TRBJ2-1; D is perhaps TRBD1 (6 bases). The V gene lost 5 bases and the J gene lost 1 base, with 12 bases spanning the gap. The CDR3 contains 15 residues. Germline lookup yields CDR1 SGHVS and CDR2 FNYEAQ. CDR3 region: CASSRSTGSYNEQFF. DNA for the CDR3: TGTGCCAGCAGCCGATCGACAGGTTCCTACAATGAGCAGTTCTTC.

This chain connects TRBV6-5 to TRBJ2-3; 8 nucleotides agree with TRBD1. Germline CDR1 reads MNHEY; CDR2 reads SVGAGI. The CDR3 spans 15 residues. V lost 6 bases, J lost 7 bases, and 12 bases stayed unmatched. The CDR3 loop is CASSFDRGRRYTQYF. CDR3 DNA sequence: TGTGCCAGCAGCTTCGACAGGGGCCGGAGATATACGCAGTATTTT.

The chain uses TRBV6-5 and TRBJ2-7; no firm D call. The germline V gene has CDR1 MNHEY and CDR2 SVGAGI. The CDR3 loop spans 13 amino acids. Trimming left V 4 bases short and J 3 bases short, with 10 bases between. The CDR3 loop reads CASSSDKNYEQYF. CDR3 in DNA: TGTGCCAGCAGTTCCGACAAAAACTACGAGCAGTACTTC.

The chain employs TRBV6-5 and TRBJ2-7, with D possibly being TRBD2 (6 bases). The ends were cut back, 6 bases at V and 3 bases at J, with 18 bases in the middle. This CDR3 region has 15 residues. Germline V gene data show CDR1 as MNHEY and CDR2 as SVGAGI. For the CDR3, the DNA is TGTGCCAGCAGGGCAAGGGACTTTGGCAGCTACGAGCAGTACTTC. Translated: CASRARDFGSYEQYF.